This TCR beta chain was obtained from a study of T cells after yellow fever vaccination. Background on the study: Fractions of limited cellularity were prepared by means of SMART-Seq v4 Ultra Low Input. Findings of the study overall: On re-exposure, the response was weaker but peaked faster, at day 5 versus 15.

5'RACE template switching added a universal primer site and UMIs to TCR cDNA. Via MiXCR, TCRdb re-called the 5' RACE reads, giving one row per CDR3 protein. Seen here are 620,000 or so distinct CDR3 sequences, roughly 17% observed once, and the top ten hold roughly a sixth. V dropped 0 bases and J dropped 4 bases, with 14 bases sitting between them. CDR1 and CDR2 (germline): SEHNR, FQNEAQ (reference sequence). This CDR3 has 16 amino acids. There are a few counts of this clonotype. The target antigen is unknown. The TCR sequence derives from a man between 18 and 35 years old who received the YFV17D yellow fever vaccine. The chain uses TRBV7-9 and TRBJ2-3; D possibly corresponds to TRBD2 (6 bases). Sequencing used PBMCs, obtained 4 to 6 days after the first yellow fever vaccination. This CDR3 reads CASSLAWGEYPDTQYF. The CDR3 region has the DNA TGTGCCAGCAGCTTAGCGTGGGGGGAGTACCCAGATACGCAGTATTTT. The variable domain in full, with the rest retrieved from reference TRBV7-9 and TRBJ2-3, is DTGVSQNPRHKITKRGQNVTFRCDPISEHNRLYWYRQTLGQGPEFLTYFQNEAQLEKSRLLSDRFSAERPKGSFSTLEIQRTEQGDSAMYLCASSLAWGEYPDTQYFGPGTRLTVL.